Sequencing of this T cell receptor (beta chain) was carried out in a study of identical twins. Template switching added a universal primer binding site, and final cDNA carried unique molecular identifiers. Via MiXCR, TCRdb re-called the 5' RACE reads, giving one row per CDR3 protein. The sample carries 450,000 to 500,000 distinct CDR3 sequences, roughly an eighth recorded once. Every sampled donor was Caucasian and healthy. General study points: Out-of-frame sharing of TCR alpha in monozygotic twins was underestimated by models.

CDR3 length: 15 residues. V shed 0 bases and J 4 bases; nucleotides not matched to a gene: 5. Germline-derived CDR1 and CDR2 are LGHDT and YNNKEL (reference sequence). This clonotype was observed a few times. Antigen unknown. These data also formed part of another study, on yellow fever vaccine responses in identical twins.

V is TRBV3-1 and J is TRBJ2-7; 8 bases map to TRBD1. Sequenced input: CD4+ T cells sorted from blood. The sequence derives from a woman aged 18-30 years in good health. The chain's CDR3 is CASSQDRRGRYEQYF. In DNA, the CDR3 is TGTGCCAGCAGCCAAGATCGCAGGGGGCGATACGAGCAGTACTTC.